Following are 12 T cell receptor beta chains from one sample sequenced in a study of blood T cells in healthy people across ages. PCR was performed a second time for roughly 7 to 11 cycles using a sample-barcoded 5' primer and a J-beta primer mix. Each CDR3 protein gets one entry after TCRdb re-called the 5' RACE reads with MiXCR. Altogether around 400,000 distinct CDR3 sequences are present, roughly half being singletons, with the ten largest covering under 65%. The sample comprised blood. These receptors all come from a man aged 60-69 years in good health.

The chain carries TRBV4-2 and TRBJ2-6; no definite D call. Germline V gene data show CDR1 as LGHNA and CDR2 as YNFKEQ. Trimming removed 1 base from V and 0 bases from J, with 7 bases in between. The CDR3 has 16 residues. CDR3 nucleotide sequence: TGTGCCAGCAGCCAAGGTCTGGGCTCTGGGGCCAACGTCCTGACTTTC. This sequence encodes CASSQGLGSGANVLTF.

This clonotype has more than one count but fewer than ten. This chain uses TRBV6-4 with TRBJ2-1, with a tentative D call TRBD2 (5 bases). Germline CDR1 MRHNA, CDR2 SNTAGT. The CDR3 is 14 residues long. The V end lost 6 bases, the J end lost 8 bases, and 17 bases lay between the germline ends. DNA for the CDR3: TGTGCCAGCAGCCCGGGCCTGGGGAGTGATGAGCAGTTCTTC. This encodes CASSPGLGSDEQFF.

The chain couples TRBV20-1 to TRBJ2-1; tentatively, D is TRBD1 or TRBD2 (6 bases each). Germline values: CDR1 DFQATT, CDR2 SNEGSKA (reference sequence). Trimming shortened V by 1 base and J by 5 bases, and 12 bases separated the two germline ends. This CDR3 region has 14 residues. CDR3 protein: CSARAGASNNEQFF. Written as DNA, the CDR3 is TGCAGTGCTAGAGCGGGGGCATCAAACAATGAGCAGTTCTTC.

This clonotype occurred many times. The chain employs TRBV7-2 and TRBJ1-2; 7 positions agree with TRBD1. After removal of 2 bases from V and 2 bases from J, the junction contained 8 bases not matched to a gene. The length of the CDR3 is 16 residues. Germline V gene lookup returns CDR1 SGHTA and CDR2 FQGNSA. As DNA, the CDR3 is TGTGCCAGCAGCTTATTGCCCAGGGGGTCAAACTATGGCTACACCTTC. Translating it yields CASSLLPRGSNYGYTF. The full variable domain, completed using reference TRBV7-2 and TRBJ1-2, is GAGVSQSPSNKVTEKGKDVELRCDPISGHTALYWYRQSLGQGLEFLIYFQGNSAPDKSGLPSDRFSAERTGGSVSTLTIQRTQQEDSAVYLCASSLLPRGSNYGYTFGSGTRLTVV.

This clonotype was seen a handful of times. The chain employs TRBV29-1 and TRBJ2-6; D possibly corresponds to TRBD1 (5 bases). CDR1 SQVTM and CDR2 ANQGSEA come from the germline V gene. V was pared by 2 bases and J by 2 bases, with 7 bases between. The CDR3 sequence is 14 residues long. The CDR3 coding sequence is TGCAGCGTTGAAAGGGGTACTGGGGCCAACGTCCTGACTTTC. As protein: CSVERGTGANVLTF.

The CDR3 DNA is TGTGCCAGCAGTGCTCCCGGGACAGGGGGCAATGAGCAGTTCTTC. This encodes CASSAPGTGGNEQFF. The genes are TRBV6-1 and TRBJ2-1; 11 nucleotides agree with TRBD1. The CDR3 totals 15 residues. Germline V gives CDR1 MNHNS, CDR2 SASEGT. Germline trimming cut 4 bases from V and 6 bases from J; bases unmatched to any gene: 5.

There are a few counts of this clonotype. This sequence joins TRBV7-2 and TRBJ2-3; 11 nucleotides align to TRBD1. The CDR3 length is 16 residues. Trimming cost V 0 bases and J 5 bases; bases outside gene matches: 4. Germline loops: CDR1 SGHTA, CDR2 FQGNSA. The CDR3 region has the DNA TGTGCCAGCAGCTTAGCGGGACAGGGGGTTGTAGATACGCAGTATTTT. Its translation is CASSLAGQGVVDTQYF.

This rearrangement joins TRBV20-1 to TRBJ2-1, with D possibly being TRBD2 (5 bases). Germline CDR1 DFQATT, CDR2 SNEGSKA (reference sequence). CDR3 length: 15 residues. The V and J ends lost 6 bases and 7 bases respectively, with 22 bases between them. The CDR3 sequence: CSAIGWAGPENEQFF. CDR3 coding DNA: TGCAGTGCCATCGGGTGGGCGGGTCCGGAGAATGAGCAGTTCTTC.

To note about this clonotype: At one end the junction does not follow the germline gene, possibly because of a read error. This chain links TRBV20-1 with TRBJ2-5, with a possible D match to TRBD1 (6 bases). Per the germline V gene, CDR1 is DFQATT and CDR2 is SNEGSKA (reference sequence). The CDR3 is 12 residues long. The CDR3: CSASPQGNEQYF. CDR3 DNA: TGCAGTGCTAGTCCCCAGGGGAATGAGCAGTACTTT.

This clonotype was detected a few times. The CDR3 DNA sequence: TGTGCCAGCAGTGCGGGGGGGTCCCAAGAGACCCAGTACTTC. As protein: CASSAGGSQETQYF. The chain recombines TRBV28 with TRBJ2-5; TRBD2 matches 9 bases. Germline values: CDR1 MDHEN, CDR2 SYDVKM. This CDR3 comprises 14 residues. Unmatched junction bases numbered 2, after V lost 5 bases and J lost 1 base.

This clonotype was found a few times. The CDR3 here is CASSYRAGAYNEQFF. The CDR3 region has the DNA TGTGCCAGCAGCTATCGAGCGGGAGCCTACAATGAGCAGTTCTTC. The rearrangement joins TRBV7-2 to TRBJ2-1; TRBD2 aligns across 8 bases. V dropped 4 bases and J dropped 2; count of bases not matched to a gene: 4. The germline CDR1 and CDR2 sequences are SGHTA and FQGNSA. CDR3 length: 15 residues.

The gene calls are TRBV29-1 and TRBJ2-7, with 7 positions matching TRBD1. J was trimmed by 7 bases and V by 5 bases; bases with no gene match: 14. The CDR3 is 14 amino acids. Germline V gene lookup returns CDR1 SQVTM and CDR2 ANQGSEA. The CDR3 DNA follows: TGCAGCGTTAGACAGGGTGCCACCTACAATGAGCAGTACTTC. Translation: CSVRQGATYNEQYF.